The 10 T cell receptor beta chains given below trace back to one sample, sequenced in a study of shared clonotypes between healthy human individuals. Measured with immunoSEQ multiplex PCR; TCRdb has only the in-frame clones, and not every one. The table has 950,000 to 1,200,000 clones, 60% to 85% seen once; the top ten hold roughly 0.82%. Sequencing used memory CD4+ T cells from PBMCs. The subset denotes: CD45RA-negative fraction. The origin of the receptors is a man aged 18 to 29 in good health. Some clones in this sample may be carry-over from other donors' samples.

Turning to this clone: Other DNA sequences within the sample encode an identical CDR3. The chain carries TRBV11-2 and TRBJ2-7; 11 nucleotides match TRBD2. Trimming cost V 5 bases and J 2 bases; bases outside gene matches: 2. This CDR3 has 14 residues. The germline CDR1 and CDR2 sequences are SGHAT and FQNNGV. The CDR3 nucleotides read TGTGCCAGCAGCCTAGCGGGGGGAGCCTACGAGCAGTACTTC. As protein: CASSLAGGAYEQYF.

V is TRBV6-1 and J is TRBJ1-2; 8 bases agree with TRBD1. The germline CDR1 and CDR2 sequences are MNHNS and SASEGT. The trim removed 6 bases at V and 4 bases at J, leaving 4 bases unmatched. The CDR3 is made up of 13 amino acids. The CDR3 sequence: CASRQGQAYGYTF. The CDR3 DNA reads TGTGCCAGCAGGCAGGGACAGGCCTATGGCTACACCTTC.

V usage is TRBV28 and J usage is TRBJ2-7; TRBD1 agrees at 8 bases. Germline CDR1 and CDR2: MDHEN and SYDVKM. This CDR3 comprises 15 residues. The V segment lost 6 bases and the J segment 2 bases; nucleotides outside the gene matches: 9. The CDR3 loop is CASSSRGLRAYEQYF. CDR3 bases: TGTGCCAGCAGCTCCAGGGGGCTCAGGGCCTACGAGCAGTACTTC.

The rearrangement links TRBV2 to TRBJ2-2, with D possibly matching TRBD2 (5 bases). Germline V CDR1 and CDR2: SNHLY, FYNNEI. Between the trimmed V and J ends, which lost 7 bases and 1 base, there was a span of 13 bases. This CDR3 is built from 15 residues. The DNA of the CDR3 is TGTGCCAGCATCCCTGGCGGGCAGAACACCGGGGAGCTGTTTTTT. Amino acids: CASIPGGQNTGELFF.

The J gene is TRBJ2-6, the V gene TRBV7-2, with a weak D call TRBD2 (5 bases). The germline V and J ends were trimmed by 5 bases and 1 base, with 9 bases remaining between them. This CDR3 spans 15 amino acids. CDR1 is SGHTA and CDR2 is FQGNSA in the germline V gene. The CDR3 spells CASSGGSSGANVLTF. CDR3 nucleotides: TGTGCCAGCAGCGGAGGTAGTTCTGGGGCCAACGTCCTGACTTTC.

V usage is TRBV30 and J usage is TRBJ2-5; D might be TRBD1 (5 bases). V lost 8 bases and J 0 bases, leaving 19 bases between the germline ends. This CDR3 region has 15 residues. Germline assignment: CDR1 GTSNPN and CDR2 SVGIG (reference sequence). The CDR3 loop is CALTPRAPYQETQYF. DNA for the CDR3: TGTGCCCTAACTCCCAGGGCCCCGTACCAAGAGACCCAGTACTTC.

V gene TRBV11-3 combines with J gene TRBJ2-5, with a possible D match to TRBD1 (5 bases). Trimming took 3 bases from V and 3 from J, leaving 5 bases between them. This CDR3 is 12 amino acids long. Germline V gene lookup returns CDR1 SGHNT and CDR2 YENEEA. CDR3 sequence: CASSLTEETQYF. The CDR3 coding sequence is TGTGCCAGCAGCTTGACAGAAGAGACCCAGTACTTC.

The V call is TRBV28, the J call TRBJ1-1; D uncertain. Germline V gene lookup returns CDR1 MDHEN and CDR2 SYDVKM. This CDR3 has 15 residues. The V end was cut by 4 bases, the J end by 0 bases, with 12 bases between. The CDR3 DNA sequence: TGTGCCAGCAGTTCCCCCGGCAGCATGAACACTGAAGCTTTCTTT. This translates into CASSSPGSMNTEAFF.

The rearrangement uses TRBV7-2 and TRBJ2-7; 8 bases align to TRBD1. Germline assignment: CDR1 SGHTA and CDR2 FQGNSA. The ends lost 4 bases at V and 5 bases at J; junction bases unmatched: 10. CDR3 length: 15 residues. The CDR3 nucleotides read TGTGCCAGCAGCTCATTGGACAGGGTCTTCCACGAGCAGTACTTC. Translation: CASSSLDRVFHEQYF.

Notes on this clone: The junction departs from germline at one end; a sequencing error may be responsible. The chain uses TRBV18 and TRBJ1-2; maybe TRBD1 (5 bases). CDR3 length: 13 amino acids. The germline V gene encodes CDR1 KGHSH and CDR2 LQKENI. This CDR3 is CASSPPGDYGYTF. The DNA of the CDR3 is TGCGCCAGCTCACCACCGGGGGACTATGGCTACACCTTC.